Included here is one T cell receptor (beta chain) sequence, with context. Trimming left V 0 bases short and J 4 bases short, with 10 bases between. In germline, CDR1 is MNHEY, CDR2 SMNVEV (reference sequence). CDR3 length equals 14 residues. TCRdb's table, derived via immunoSEQ multiplex PCR, lists solely in-frame clones and lacks some. The table records under 250,000 clones, 85% to 90% of them present only once. The sample comes from a study of blood T cell repertoires in COVID-19. About the study: Both acute and convalescent COVID-19 samples were obtained from the United States, Italy and Spain.

The clonotype was recovered from a woman aged 55-69 years with acute or convalescent COVID-19. Sequencing was done on a sample of peripheral blood. This sequence joins TRBV27 and TRBJ2-7; unclear D gene. CDR3 DNA sequence: TGTGCCAGCAGTTTATCGCACTCCCCGTACGAGCAGTACTTC. Its translation: CASSLSHSPYEQYF.